The rows below give T cell receptor beta chains drawn from one sample of a study of CD8+ T cells in alopecia areata. Method: immunoSEQ multiplex PCR; TCRdb's copy keeps in-frame clones and lacks some. Of 110,000 to 150,000 clones in the sample, 40% to 55% were seen once. The sequenced sample was CD4+ T cells sorted from blood, obtained at week 0. These receptors were collected from a human donor with alopecia areata. Each CDR3 is given without its conserved first and last residue. Each record gives: J gene, V gene, CDR3 protein.

>TRBJ2-7|TRBV5-1
ASSQTGQGIYEQY
>TRBJ2-1|TRBV5-6
ASSLLAGARLYNEQF
>TRBJ2-3|TRBV16
ASSPPGHGKDTQY
>TRBJ2-1|TRBV9
ASSTGLAGGGVGEQF
>TRBJ1-5|TRBV6-5
ASNQGLGQPQH
>TRBJ2-6|TRBV6-5
ASSYGITGANVLT
>TRBJ2-1|TRBV10-3
AIRGSPYSSYNEQF
>TRBJ2-5|TRBV28
ASSLLPRSRPETQY
>TRBJ2-6|TRBV29-1
SVVGGTSGANVLT
>TRBJ1-5|TRBV29-1
SVQENSNQPQH
>TRBJ2-5|TRBV30
AWRGLAGAETQY
>TRBJ2-5|TRBV4-1
ASSLLPGGIQETQY
>TRBJ2-3|TRBV29-1
SGIGLADRDTQY
>TRBJ2-7|TRBV28
ASSLGGSGSLYEQY
>TRBJ2-7|TRBV23-1
ASSHGTAYEQY
>TRBJ1-1|TRBV6-5
ASSRTISNTEAF
>TRBJ2-1|TRBV7-8
ASSISGPLPSNEQF
>TRBJ2-4|TRBV7-9
ASSESSAHIQY
>TRBJ2-2|TRBV29-1
SGSTGTGELF
>TRBJ1-2|TRBV6-1
ASRREQGNYGYT
>TRBJ2-5|TRBV5-4
ASSPGTGVQETQY
>TRBJ1-3|TRBV5-1
ASSLGDSGSTIY
>TRBJ2-3|TRBV14
ASSQRTSFTDTQY
>TRBJ2-5|TRBV7-2
ASSPPSGRAQY
>TRBJ1-1|TRBV29-1
SATQLGGTEAF
>TRBJ2-3|TRBV11-1
ASSLRTGITDTQY
>TRBJ2-7|TRBV11-2
ASSLASGRSYEQY
>TRBJ2-5|TRBV2
ASSEEAGGQETQY
>TRBJ2-5|TRBV7-3
ASSTTHPRDFQETQY
>TRBJ2-7|TRBV29-1
SASLAYEQY
>TRBJ1-4|TRBV27
ASGWGSRLF
>TRBJ1-2|TRBV29-1
SVYGGLANYGYT
>TRBJ2-5|TRBV5-1
ASSVRQGQETQY
>TRBJ2-5|TRBV5-1
ASSRSGTRERRETQY
>TRBJ1-1|TRBV28
ARDRGRDNTEAF
>TRBJ2-1|TRBV30
AWSPEGGTTYNEQF
>TRBJ1-1|TRBV4-2
ASSQDSRNTEAF
>TRBJ1-1|TRBV5-1
ASSFQRRTEAF
>TRBJ2-2|TRBV29-1
SVSRDPSTGELF
>TRBJ2-5|TRBV28
ASSPGPETQY
>TRBJ2-7|TRBV29-1
SVAPGGFYEQY
>TRBJ2-7|TRBV7-2
ASSRTTGIGYEQY
>TRBJ2-4|TRBV7-2
ASSPRGSGIQY
>TRBJ2-7|TRBV29-1
SVSGQGNEQY
>TRBJ2-2|TRBV19
ASSSRDRIRGGELF
>TRBJ2-5|TRBV4-1
ASSQGGRALFVGETQY
>TRBJ2-5|TRBV28
ATRQGSQETQY